This T cell receptor (beta chain) emerged from a study of early T cells in non-severe SARS-CoV-2 infection (dated by TCRdb to the early 2020s). Turning to the overall study: Bulk RNA from unsorted whole blood was used for TCR sequencing, so alpha and beta chains could not be paired.

The library was built by means of 5' RACE. For sequencing, a NextSeq 500 was employed. Unique molecular identifiers were attached to individual cDNA molecules in the TCR library protocol so that sequencing error and PCR bias could be corrected. Sequencing covered both TCR alpha and beta chains, and within each sample the abundances of alpha and beta sequences were tightly co-correlated. For the original study's pipeline: Decombinator V4 was used to annotate the V gene, J gene and CDR3 of the TCR sequences. TCRs were defined as expanded if a significant change between any two time points was detected under a Poisson model with p below 0.0001. TCR abundances were normalised to the total number of TCRs sequenced per sample and expressed as counts per million. MAIT TCRs were defined by TRAV1-2 paired with TRAJ12, TRAJ20 or TRAJ33, and iNKT TCRs by TRAV10 paired with TRAJ18. VDJdb, accessed on 1 November 2021, was searched for TCRs annotated for CMV, EBV and SARS-CoV-2, and TCRs annotated for more than one antigen were excluded. TCRdb redid the processing of the public reads, applying fastp at Q25 and MiXCR, and retained in-frame beta chains. Entries are consolidated by CDR3 protein sequence, retaining the most common genes and DNA. The V and J calls shown here were made by TCRdb, not taken from the authors' results. The sample records some 75,000 distinct CDR3 sequences, roughly an eighth of which are singletons. The ten largest clones take up roughly 1.4% of the sample.

CDR1 and CDR2 are drawn from the germline V gene: ENHRY, SYGVKD. Cut back by 0 bases and 4 bases, the V and J ends lie 10 bases apart. The CDR3 goes from the cysteine to the phenylalanine over 15 residues. CDR3 DNA is the only sequence kept; it has 45 bases, read in frame from the first base. A case-control design nested within a healthcare worker cohort in London, UK, was used, with weekly nasopharyngeal swab PCR tests and blood sampling performed. Healthcare workers were enrolled in the week of the UK lockdown, from 23 to 31 March 2020, and were followed every week for up to about 16 weeks. This clonotype was picked up a small number of times. This receptor's antigen is unknown. One base away there is no much larger clone; base qualities are not given. What the study reported, not specific to this receptor: VDJdb matching was skewed toward anti-spike CD8 responses and likely underestimated virus-specific expansions by missing private and CD4 specificities.

The receptor comes from an adult who was a healthcare worker with PCR-confirmed SARS-CoV-2 infection or an uninfected control (not recorded which). The source material was whole blood. This receptor chain uses TRBV10-3 and TRBJ1-5; TRBD1 is perhaps the D gene, given 6 matching bases. DNA sequence: TGTGCCATCAGTGAGTCAACCGGGACAAATCAGCCCCAGCATTTT. The encoded protein is CAISESTGTNQPQHF.